A single sample gave rise to the 26 T cell receptor beta chains below, sequenced in a study of long-term antiretroviral therapy in people with HIV. Runs used v3.0 of the immunoSEQ assay and were done at survey level. Profiled with immunoSEQ multiplex PCR; TCRdb holds only in-frame clones, not every one. Of fewer than 35,000 clones in the sample, 65% to 80% are singletons; the top ten hold 8.2%. The sample consisted of unsorted PBMCs, taken 3.1 years after starting antiretroviral therapy. The receptors shown here come from a woman aged 45 to 65 with HIV.

This clone was seen a few times. The chain couples TRBV14 to TRBJ2-7, with D perhaps matching TRBD2 (6 bases). The CDR3 extends over 12 amino acids. In germline, CDR1 is SGHDN, CDR2 FVKESK. The V end lost 0 bases, the J end lost 6 bases, and 6 bases lay between the germline ends. For the CDR3, the DNA is TGTGCCAGCAGCCAAGAGGGGGGCGAGCAGTACGTC. Residues: CASSQEGGEQYV.

The rearrangement joins TRBV6-1 to TRBJ1-2; TRBD1 matches 9 bases. Germline loops: CDR1 MNHNS, CDR2 SASEGT. The CDR3 extends over 14 amino acids. Germline trimming cut 4 bases from V and 5 bases from J; bases unmatched to any gene: 5. CDR3: CASSADRGKYGYTF. The CDR3 bases are TGTGCCAGCAGTGCTGACAGGGGGAAGTATGGCTACACCTTC.

The rearrangement links TRBV6-1 to TRBJ1-6; D remains unclear. CDR3 length: 13 residues. The V gene's germline CDR1 is MNHNS and CDR2 SASEGT. V was shortened by 7 bases and J by 6 bases, with 10 bases between the two germline ends. CDR3 residues: CASTETSNSPLHF. The CDR3 DNA sequence: TGTGCCAGCACTGAGACATCTAATTCACCCCTCCACTTT.

The chain carries TRBV11-2 and TRBJ1-1; D not resolved. CDR3 size: 13 residues. Germline assignment: CDR1 SGHAT and CDR2 FQNNGV. Trimming removed 0 bases at V and 8 bases at J, with 10 bases between. CDR3 nucleotide sequence: TGTGCCAGCAGCTTAGAGGTTTCTACGGAAGCTTTCTTT. As protein: CASSLEVSTEAFF. The full variable domain, rest sourced from reference TRBV11-2 and TRBJ1-1, is EAGVAQSPRYKIIEKRQSVAFWCNPISGHATLYWYQQILGQGPKLLIQFQNNGVVDDSQLPKDRFSAERLKGVDSTLKIQPAKLEDSAVYLCASSLEVSTEAFFGQGTRLTVV.

This sequence joins TRBV19 and TRBJ2-1; 7 nucleotides align to TRBD2. Unmatched junction bases numbered 9, after V lost 4 bases and J lost 6 bases. CDR1 and CDR2 (germline): LNHDA, SQIVND (reference sequence). The CDR3 covers 15 residues. For the CDR3, the DNA is TGTGCCAGTAGTAGCTATTTACGGGGGGTCAATGAGCAGTTCTTC. This sequence encodes CASSSYLRGVNEQFF. Combining the CDR3 with reference TRBV19 and TRBJ2-1 gives the whole variable domain DGGITQSPKYLFRKEGQNVTLSCEQNLNHDAMYWYRQDPGQGLRLIYYSQIVNDFQKGDIAEGYSVSREKKESFPLTVTSAQKNPTAFYLCASSSYLRGVNEQFFGPGTRLTVL.

V and J are TRBV5-1 and TRBJ2-2, with TRBD1 identical over 7 bases. The V segment lost 4 bases and the J segment 1 base; nucleotides outside the gene matches: 4. This CDR3 has 15 amino acids. The V gene's germline CDR1 is SGHRS and CDR2 YFSETQ. This CDR3 is CASSPGQMNTGELFF. CDR3 coding DNA: TGCGCCAGCAGCCCGGGACAGATGAACACCGGGGAGCTGTTTTTT.

The chain carries TRBV29-1 and TRBJ1-2, with TRBD1 identical over 9 bases. The CDR3 is 14 amino acids. With 5 bases clipped from V and 5 bases from J, the junction kept 9 bases outside the gene matches. CDR1 and CDR2 from the germline V gene are SQVTM and ANQGSEA. The CDR3 sequence is CSVTTGGWPYGYTF. For the CDR3, the DNA is TGCAGCGTTACGACAGGGGGGTGGCCGTATGGCTACACCTTC. Looking up the rest from reference TRBV29-1 and TRBJ1-2 gives the full variable domain: SAVISQKPSRDICQRGTSLTIQCQVDSQVTMMFWYRQQPGQSLTLIATANQGSEATYESGFVIDKFPISRPNLTFSTLTVSNMSPEDSSIYLCSVTTGGWPYGYTFGSGTRLTVV.

Only a few counts were recorded for this clone. J is TRBJ1-5 and V is TRBV7-2; possibly TRBD1 for D (5 bases). CDR3 length: 12 residues. From germline, CDR1 is SGHTA and CDR2 FQGNSA. The germline V and J ends were trimmed by 9 bases and 1 base, with 7 bases remaining between them. CDR3 nucleotides: TGTGCCAGTGCAGGGAGCAATCAGCCCCAGCATTTT. Encoded protein: CASAGSNQPQHF.

This chain connects TRBV5-6 to TRBJ2-1, with D uncertain. Germline V lookup: CDR1 SGHDT, CDR2 YYEEEE. CDR3 length equals 15 residues. V was pared by 0 bases and J by 3 bases, with 10 bases between. The CDR3 loop reads CASSLVGKRYNEQFF. In DNA, the CDR3 is TGTGCCAGCAGCTTGGTCGGTAAACGCTACAATGAGCAGTTCTTC.

V usage is TRBV5-8 and J usage is TRBJ2-7, with 7 bases identical to TRBD1. The CDR3 contains 16 residues. The junction had 10 bases not matched to a gene; V was cut back by 4 bases and J by 0 bases. CDR1 is SGHTS, CDR2 YDEGEE, per germline. The CDR3 region has the DNA TGTGCCAGCAGCATAAAGACAGGGCCCCCCTCCTACGAGCAGTACTTC. Residues: CASSIKTGPPSYEQYF.

The CDR3 loop is CASGPGGGSTDTQYF. In DNA, the CDR3 is TGCGCCAGCGGGCCTGGCGGGGGGAGCACAGATACGCAGTATTTT. V and J are TRBV10-1 and TRBJ2-3, with TRBD2 identical over 8 bases. The CDR3 sequence is 15 residues long. Germline trimming cut 8 bases from V and 0 bases from J; bases unmatched to any gene: 7. Germline CDR1 is WNHNN and CDR2 is SYGVQD (reference sequence).

The V gene is TRBV5-6, the J gene TRBJ2-5; 8 nucleotides align to TRBD2. CDR1 and CDR2 from the germline V gene are SGHDT and YYEEEE. CDR3 length: 11 amino acids. Germline trimming cut 3 bases from V and 12 bases from J; bases unmatched to any gene: 4. CDR3 sequence: CASSSPGGEYF. The CDR3 DNA follows: TGTGCCAGCAGCTCCCCGGGGGGGGAGTACTTC.

The rearrangement links TRBV7-6 to TRBJ2-2; D is perhaps TRBD1 or TRBD2 (5 bases each). Germline-derived CDR1 and CDR2 are SGHVS and FNYEAQ. The V end was cut by 5 bases, the J end by 1 base, with 11 bases between. The CDR3 contains 15 residues. CDR3 in amino acids: CASSPPGRNTGELFF. Here the CDR3 DNA reads TGTGCCAGCAGCCCGCCGGGACGGAACACCGGGGAGCTGTTTTTT.

The chain joins TRBV7-3 to TRBJ2-3; tentative D call: TRBD1 (6 bases). The CDR3 length is 15 residues. Looked up from germline, CDR1 is SGHTA and CDR2 is FQGTGA. V lost 2 bases, J lost 5 bases, and 14 bases lay in between. In DNA form, the CDR3 reads TGTGCCAGCAGCTTACAGGGGAATAGGGGAGATACGCAGTATTTT. Translation gives CASSLQGNRGDTQYF. Variable domain in full (rest from reference TRBV7-3 and TRBJ2-3): GAGVSQTPSNKVTEKGKYVELRCDPISGHTALYWYRQSLGQGPEFLIYFQGTGAADDSGLPNDRFFAVRPEGSVSTLKIQRTERGDSAVYLCASSLQGNRGDTQYFGPGTRLTVL.

Only one count was recorded for this clone. CDR3 bases: TGTGCCAGCAGCTCCGGGACTAGCGGGGTCGAGCAGTACTTC. Protein: CASSSGTSGVEQYF. The chain has TRBV7-9 and TRBJ2-7; 13 nucleotides match TRBD2. The CDR3 is 14 residues long. Looked up from germline, CDR1 is SEHNR and CDR2 is FQNEAQ (reference sequence). V trimming: 4 bases; J trimming: 6 bases; junction bases outside the gene matches: 3.

This clone has a single count. The rearrangement joins TRBV5-1 to TRBJ1-4, with D unclear. The CDR3 loop spans 14 amino acids. Germline CDR1 reads SGHRS; CDR2 reads YFSETQ. V lost 2 bases to trimming and J lost 5 bases, with 10 bases between them. CDR3 coding DNA: TGCGCCAGCAGCTTTTTTTTAGCGAATGAAAAACTGTTTTTT. It specifies CASSFFLANEKLFF.

The chain is built from TRBV6-5 and TRBJ2-1; D is perhaps TRBD1 or TRBD2 (6 bases each). The CDR3 consists of 15 residues. Germline CDR1 reads MNHEY; CDR2 reads SVGAGI. Deletions cut 0 bases from V and 8 bases from J, with 14 bases between. In DNA form, the CDR3 reads TGTGCCAGCAGTTACTCTGGGGGGCCGATTGATGAGCAGTTCTTC. This codes for CASSYSGGPIDEQFF.

The chain combines TRBV30 with TRBJ1-1; D not resolved. Germline assignment: CDR1 GTSNPN and CDR2 SVGIG (reference sequence). V gave up 0 bases and J gave up 1 base, with 9 bases separating them. The length of the CDR3 is 14 residues. The CDR3 DNA sequence: TGTGCCTGGAGTGTACTTGAGGGGAACACTGAAGCTTTCTTT. This gives the protein CAWSVLEGNTEAFF.

This sequence joins TRBV27 and TRBJ1-1; D not resolved. This CDR3 is built from 14 residues. Germline-derived CDR1 and CDR2 are MNHEY and SMNVEV (reference sequence). The V end was cut by 5 bases, the J end by 5 bases, with 15 bases between. In DNA, the CDR3 is TGTGCCAGCAGTCCGCGGGCCTTAAGGACTGAAGCTTTCTTT. Amino acids: CASSPRALRTEAFF.

The chain carries TRBV19 and TRBJ2-1; D is unclear. V lost 3 bases to trimming and J lost 1 base, with 10 bases between them. CDR1 and CDR2 from the germline V gene are LNHDA and SQIVND (reference sequence). The CDR3 runs 15 residues. The CDR3 spells CASSIRTDSYNEQFF. CDR3 bases: TGTGCCAGTAGTATTCGGACGGATTCCTACAATGAGCAGTTCTTC.

Written as DNA, the CDR3 is TGTGCCAGCAGCGTACAGGGGGATAGAATGTGGGAGCAGTTCTTC. It translates to CASSVQGDRMWEQFF. V is TRBV9 and J is TRBJ2-1, with 7 nucleotides matching TRBD1. The CDR3 is 15 amino acids. The ends lost 1 base at V and 10 bases at J; junction bases unmatched: 11. Germline loops: CDR1 SGDLS, CDR2 YYNGEE.

The chain employs TRBV11-1 and TRBJ2-3, with TRBD2 identical over 9 bases. The CDR3 spans 17 residues. V dropped 2 bases and J dropped 5; count of bases not matched to a gene: 11. The germline V gene has CDR1 SGHAT and CDR2 FQDESV (reference sequence). The CDR3 DNA reads TGTGCCAGCAGCTTAAGTGGTTTGCGGGGGGGAGGAGATACGCAGTATTTT. Protein product: CASSLSGLRGGGDTQYF.

The chain carries TRBV30 and TRBJ2-1, with 7 bases identical to TRBD1. The V segment lost 0 bases and the J segment 6 bases; nucleotides outside the gene matches: 8. The CDR3 consists of 15 residues. In germline, CDR1 is GTSNPN, CDR2 SVGIG (reference sequence). The CDR3 loop reads CAWSVGFAGGNEQFF. DNA of the CDR3: TGTGCCTGGAGTGTCGGCTTTGCAGGGGGCAATGAGCAGTTCTTC.

The J gene is TRBJ2-2, the V gene TRBV7-9; D possibly uses TRBD1 or TRBD2 (5 bases each). Germline CDR1 is SEHNR and CDR2 is FQNEAQ (reference sequence). The CDR3 spans 15 residues. The V end was cut by 2 bases, the J end by 4 bases, with 11 bases between. The CDR3 spells CASSLNPGTTGELFF. The CDR3 DNA sequence: TGTGCCAGCAGCTTAAACCCAGGGACCACCGGGGAGCTGTTTTTT.

The V gene is TRBV9, the J gene TRBJ2-3; 7 bases align to TRBD2. The CDR3 is 15 residues long. CDR1 is SGDLS, CDR2 YYNGEE, per germline. V was pared by 3 bases and J by 5 bases, with 9 bases of the junction left unmatched. The CDR3 reads CASSGHTGGEDTQYF. CDR3 bases: TGTGCCAGCAGCGGACACACGGGGGGAGAAGATACGCAGTATTTT.

DNA for the CDR3: TGTGCCAGCATCTCCAGGGACACTGAAGCTTTCTTT. Translation gives CASISRDTEAFF. The chain combines TRBV11-2 with TRBJ1-1; the D gene is possibly TRBD1 (5 bases). The CDR3 has 12 amino acids. V lost 7 bases and J 3 bases, leaving 9 bases between the germline ends. Per germline, CDR1 SGHAT and CDR2 FQNNGV.